The 13 T cell receptor beta chains below were found in one sample sequenced in a study of blood T cell repertoires in COVID-19. Using immunoSEQ multiplex PCR, the repertoire was profiled, and TCRdb retains in-frame clones only, with some absent. The table has fewer than 250,000 clones, around 80% seen once. The sample comprised peripheral blood. The receptor source for this set is a woman aged 50 to 60 with acute or convalescent COVID-19.

The chain recombines TRBV6-4 with TRBJ2-1; 12 bases agree with TRBD1. The CDR3 extends over 17 amino acids. V shed 4 bases, J shed 6 bases, and the junction held 10 bases outside the gene matches. Germline CDR1 MRHNA, CDR2 SNTAGT. Here the CDR3 DNA reads TGTGCCAGCAGTGGGGTGGGGACAGGGGGCGCCTCCAATGAGCAGTTCTTC. As protein: CASSGVGTGGASNEQFF.

The count of this clone is one. The J gene is TRBJ2-3, the V gene TRBV27; tentatively, D is TRBD2 (6 bases). The germline V gene has CDR1 MNHEY and CDR2 SMNVEV (reference sequence). Trimming took 4 bases from V and 1 from J, leaving 15 bases between them. The CDR3 has 16 amino acids. The CDR3 reads CASSSVGKRGTDTQYF. CDR3 coding DNA: TGTGCCAGCAGTTCAGTCGGGAAGCGGGGCACAGATACGCAGTATTTT.

The rearrangement links TRBV5-6 to TRBJ1-2; D ambiguous. Trimming stripped 5 bases from V and 8 bases from J, with 10 bases between. The CDR3 runs 11 residues. Germline-derived CDR1 and CDR2 are SGHDT and YYEEEE. CDR3 bases: TGTGCCAGCAGAGATCGAGGGGGCTACACCTTC. Translated: CASRDRGGYTF.

The chain employs TRBV3-1 (or the pseudogene TRBV3-2) and TRBJ2-3, with D tentatively TRBD1 (5 bases). The CDR3 spans 16 residues. V was shortened by 1 base and J by 7 bases, with 18 bases between the two germline ends. Germline assignment: CDR1 LGHDT and CDR2 YNNKEL (reference sequence). This CDR3 is CASSQGRQGKLNTQYF. As DNA, the CDR3 is TGTGCCAGCAGCCAAGGGCGGCAGGGAAAGTTAAATACGCAGTATTTT.

The CDR3 reads CASSVRSGRTDTQYF. The DNA of the CDR3 is TGTGCCAGCAGCGTCCGTAGCGGGAGGACAGATACGCAGTATTTT. The chain links TRBV9 to TRBJ2-3; 10 bases are a match to TRBD2. The length of the CDR3 is 15 residues. Trimming took 2 bases from V and 3 from J; bases not matched to a gene: 3. From germline, CDR1 is SGDLS and CDR2 YYNGEE.

The chain is built from TRBV7-8 and TRBJ2-3, with 7 bases lining up with TRBD2. CDR1 and CDR2 from the germline V gene are SGHVS and FQNEAQ. There are 16 residues in the CDR3. J lost 1 base, V lost 7 bases, and 11 bases had no gene match. CDR3 amino acids: CASNKIGTTRTDTQYF. CDR3 DNA sequence: TGTGCCAGCAACAAGATCGGGACTACCCGCACAGATACGCAGTATTTT.

In this sample, this clone turned up once. The rearrangement uses TRBV5-1 and TRBJ2-7; 8 nucleotides agree with TRBD1. This CDR3 has 14 residues. Unmatched junction bases numbered 8, after V lost 4 bases and J lost 5 bases. CDR1 is SGHRS and CDR2 is YFSETQ in the germline V gene. The chain's CDR3 is CASSQGQGRHEQYF. The CDR3 DNA follows: TGCGCCAGCAGCCAAGGACAGGGACGCCACGAGCAGTACTTC.

This chain connects TRBV5-6 to TRBJ2-7; 10 positions match TRBD2. Trimming cost V 1 base and J 3 bases; bases outside gene matches: 10. There are 17 residues in the CDR3. Germline assignment: CDR1 SGHDT and CDR2 YYEEEE. The CDR3, as DNA: TGTGCCAGCAGCTTGCTCCCTAGCGGGAGTGGGTTCTACGAGCAGTACTTC. It yields the protein CASSLLPSGSGFYEQYF.

The rearrangement uses TRBV2 and TRBJ2-1, with a possible D match to TRBD2 (6 bases). V lost 5 bases and J lost 4, with 18 bases in between. The CDR3 is made up of 16 amino acids. Germline V CDR1 and CDR2: SNHLY, FYNNEI. CDR3 residues: CASSFFLAGSYNEQFF. The DNA of the CDR3 is TGTGCCAGCAGTTTTTTCCTGGCGGGGAGTTACAATGAGCAGTTCTTC.

This chain links TRBV9 with TRBJ1-6, with no clear D. V was clipped by 2 bases and J by 7 bases, with 7 bases between them. Germline loops: CDR1 SGDLS, CDR2 YYNGEE. The CDR3 runs 13 residues. The CDR3 protein is CASSVDWNSPLHF. In DNA form, the CDR3 reads TGTGCCAGCAGCGTTGACTGGAATTCACCCCTCCACTTT.

The rearrangement links TRBV29-1 to TRBJ2-1; 10 bases map to TRBD2. Losses at the gene ends were 4 bases for V and 7 bases for J; bases not matched to a gene: 10. This CDR3 is 15 amino acids long. Germline CDR1 reads SQVTM; CDR2 reads ANQGSEA. CDR3 DNA: TGCAGCGTTGCCCCATTAGCGGGGGGTGGGAATGAGCAGTTCTTC. It is translated as CSVAPLAGGGNEQFF.

In DNA, the CDR3 is TGTGCCAGCAGTCCCCTCCCTCTAGCGTCCTACAATGAGCAGTTCTTC. It yields the protein CASSPLPLASYNEQFF. The chain uses TRBV27 and TRBJ2-1, with a tentative D call TRBD2 (6 bases). The CDR3 sequence is 16 residues long. CDR1 and CDR2 (germline): MNHEY, SMNVEV (reference sequence). Trimming pared 5 bases from V and 1 base from J, leaving 15 bases between.

This sequence joins TRBV5-1 and TRBJ1-2; 11 nucleotides align to TRBD1. From germline, CDR1 is SGHRS and CDR2 YFSETQ. CDR3 size: 15 residues. Losses at the gene ends were 4 bases for V and 4 bases for J; bases not matched to a gene: 6. The CDR3: CASSPGQGEGYGYTF. In nucleotides, the CDR3 is TGCGCCAGCAGCCCGGGACAGGGGGAGGGCTATGGCTACACCTTC.